The 28 T cell receptor beta chains listed next were all sequenced from one sample in a study of blood T cells in healthy people across ages. It was with a sample-barcoded 5' primer and a J-beta primer mix that a second PCR of roughly 6 to 12 cycles was run. MiXCR, applied by TCRdb to the 5' RACE reads, yields one record per CDR3 protein. The table includes a few hundred thousand distinct CDR3 sequences, less than 30% detected once. The specimen sequenced was blood. The receptors come from a woman in her seventies in good health.

The rearrangement links TRBV7-8 to TRBJ1-2; D perhaps matches TRBD1 (5 bases). The germline V and J ends were trimmed by 1 base and 5 bases, with 8 bases remaining between them. This CDR3 is 13 amino acids long. Germline V gene sequence: CDR1 SGHVS, CDR2 FQNEAQ. CDR3 sequence reads: CASSLGGPYGYTF. The DNA of the CDR3 is TGTGCCAGCAGCTTAGGGGGACCTTATGGCTACACCTTC.

The rearrangement links TRBV20-1 to TRBJ1-1; no clear D. The CDR3 sequence is 11 residues long. CDR1 and CDR2 (germline): DFQATT, SNEGSKA (reference sequence). The V and J ends lost 6 bases and 7 bases respectively, with 12 bases between them. CDR3 sequence (DNA): TGCAGTGCAAACCGGGCCCATGAAGCTTTCTTT. It encodes CSANRAHEAFF.

This clonotype was seen many times. The chain is built from TRBV7-2 and TRBJ2-7, with a possible D match to TRBD1 (5 bases). Germline V CDR1 and CDR2: SGHTA, FQGNSA. The CDR3 is made up of 14 amino acids. The V end lost 8 bases, the J end lost 0 bases, and 14 bases lay between the germline ends. The CDR3 coding sequence is TGTGCCAGCGCCCCGCCAGGGCGCTCCTACGAGCAGTACTTC. Translating it yields CASAPPGRSYEQYF.

The table lists this clonotype with many counts. V gene TRBV4-3 combines with J gene TRBJ2-7; TRBD1 or TRBD2 may be the D gene (5 bases each). The CDR3 runs 13 residues. CDR1 is LGHNA and CDR2 is YSLEER in the germline V gene. Trimming took off 4 bases at V and 4 bases at J, with 11 bases between the two ends. The CDR3 region is CASSRDGSYEQYF. CDR3 nucleotide sequence: TGCGCCAGCAGCCGGGACGGTTCATACGAGCAGTACTTC.

The chain links TRBV18 to TRBJ2-7, with 7 bases lining up with TRBD2. The J segment lost 4 bases and the V segment lost 3 bases, leaving 6 bases of the junction unmatched. This CDR3 is built from 14 residues. Germline CDR1 is KGHSH and CDR2 is LQKENI. The CDR3 sequence: CASSPGGSSYEQYF. Written as DNA, the CDR3 is TGTGCCAGCTCACCCGGCGGGAGTTCATACGAGCAGTACTTC.

This clonotype was found a few times. The genes are TRBV10-3 and TRBJ2-3; D call uncertain. CDR1 is ENHRY, CDR2 SYGVKD, per germline. The CDR3 runs to 15 residues. V lost 3 bases and J 3 bases, leaving 13 bases between the germline ends. CDR3 amino acids: CAISEATGPTDTQYF. For the CDR3, the DNA is TGTGCCATCAGTGAAGCGACTGGTCCAACAGATACGCAGTATTTT.

A few counts support this clonotype. This chain uses TRBV12-3 or TRBV12-4 with TRBJ2-7; D might be TRBD1 (6 bases). The CDR3 is made up of 14 amino acids. V lost 0 bases to trimming and J lost 1 base, with 7 bases between them. CDR3 DNA: TGTGCCAGCAGTTTAGCGGACAGATCCTACGAGCAGTACTTC. Translation gives CASSLADRSYEQYF.

The chain carries TRBV29-1 and TRBJ2-7, with 8 nucleotides matching TRBD2. This CDR3 region has 17 residues. Germline V gene lookup returns CDR1 SQVTM and CDR2 ANQGSEA. Germline trimming cut 7 bases from V and 3 bases from J; bases unmatched to any gene: 20. In DNA, the CDR3 is TGCAGCGCGACTACGGACAGAAAAGCGGGAGTTCACTACGAGCAGTACTTC. Its translation is CSATTDRKAGVHYEQYF.

In its sample, this clonotype was seen many times. DNA of the CDR3: TGTGCCAGCAGTTTTTTCAGGGGGGGATCCTACAATGAGCAGTTCTTC. Protein: CASSFFRGGSYNEQFF. J is TRBJ2-1 and V is TRBV12-3 or TRBV12-4, with D perhaps TRBD1 or TRBD2 (7 bases each). V gave up 3 bases and J gave up 1 base, with 13 bases separating them. The length of the CDR3 is 16 residues.

This clonotype was counted a few times. V gene TRBV3-1 combines with J gene TRBJ2-6; D is unresolved. The CDR3 covers 15 residues. V was pared by 2 bases and J by 3 bases, with 8 bases between. Germline-derived CDR1 and CDR2 are LGHDT and YNNKEL (reference sequence). The CDR3 spells CASSQRHSGANVLTF. The CDR3 bases are TGTGCCAGCAGCCAACGACATAGTGGGGCCAACGTCCTGACTTTC.

The chain is built from TRBV10-1 and TRBJ1-1; no firm D call. From germline, CDR1 is WNHNN and CDR2 SYGVQD (reference sequence). Between the trimmed V and J ends, which lost 4 bases and 2 bases, there was a span of 14 bases. CDR3 length equals 15 residues. The CDR3 sequence is CASSVNRVPNTEAFF. The DNA for the CDR3 is TGCGCCAGCAGTGTGAACCGGGTTCCAAACACTGAAGCTTTCTTT.

The rearrangement joins TRBV20-1 to TRBJ1-1; the D is unclear. With 4 bases removed from V and 5 bases from J, the gap between germline ends came to 14 bases. There are 13 residues in the CDR3. From germline, CDR1 is DFQATT and CDR2 SNEGSKA (reference sequence). CDR3 residues: CSANWGGGTEAFF. DNA of the CDR3: TGCAGTGCTAACTGGGGAGGAGGAACTGAAGCTTTCTTT.

The chain couples TRBV7-3 to TRBJ1-2; perhaps TRBD1 as D (5 bases). CDR1 is SGHTA and CDR2 is FQGTGA in the germline V gene. The CDR3 totals 13 residues. V was trimmed by 5 bases and J by 7 bases, leaving 14 bases between them. The CDR3 spells CASSPTGALGYTF. In nucleotides, the CDR3 is TGTGCCAGCAGCCCCACAGGTGCCCTTGGCTACACCTTC.

This clonotype has a count of ten or more. The DNA for the CDR3 is TGTGCCACAAACCTCAGGGTTCAGGACATTCAGTACTTC. It specifies CATNLRVQDIQYF. The J gene is TRBJ2-4, the V gene TRBV18, with TRBD1 as a possible D gene (5 bases). CDR3 length equals 13 residues. V dropped 10 bases and J dropped 8 bases, with 18 bases sitting between them. In germline, CDR1 is KGHSH, CDR2 LQKENI. The whole variable domain, remainder taken from reference TRBV18 and TRBJ2-4, is NAGVMQNPRHLVRRRGQEARLRCSPMKGHSHVYWYRQLPEEGLKFMVYLQKENIIDESGMPKERFSAEFPKEGPSILRIQQVVRGDSAAYFCATNLRVQDIQYFGAGTRLSVL.

This clonotype has at least ten counts. This chain joins TRBV6-2 or TRBV6-3 and TRBJ1-2, with TRBD1 identical over 7 bases. The CDR3 runs to 13 residues. Germline CDR1 MNHEY, CDR2 SVGEGT. The V segment lost 8 bases and the J segment 1 base; nucleotides outside the gene matches: 4. The CDR3 sequence is CASRTGLNYGYTF. DNA for the CDR3: TGTGCCAGCCGGACAGGACTTAACTATGGCTACACCTTC.

The chain is built from TRBV12-3 or TRBV12-4 and TRBJ1-1; TRBD1 matches at 8 bases. CDR3 length equals 17 residues. V dropped 11 bases and J dropped 5; count of bases not matched to a gene: 22. CDR3 sequence: CAVLFRPSTGGGTEAFF. CDR3 bases: TGTGCCGTACTTTTCAGACCGTCTACAGGGGGAGGGACTGAAGCTTTCTTT.

The chain recombines TRBV4-2 with TRBJ2-5; TRBD2 is a possible D gene (7 bases). Trimming removed 0 bases at V and 1 base at J, with 15 bases between. There are 17 residues in the CDR3. CDR1 and CDR2 from the germline V gene are LGHNA and YNFKEQ. CDR3 DNA sequence: TGTGCCAGCAGCCAAGAGGGGGCTAGCGGATTCCAAGAGACCCAGTACTTC. It specifies CASSQEGASGFQETQYF.

This clonotype was counted a few times. This sequence joins TRBV7-3 and TRBJ2-5; D tentatively fits TRBD1 or TRBD2 (6 bases each). The ends were cut back, 7 bases at V and 7 bases at J, with 19 bases in the middle. CDR1 and CDR2 (germline): SGHTA, FQGTGA. The CDR3 covers 14 residues. CDR3 nucleotides: TGTGCCAGCAACGGCCATTGTGGAGGGGGGACCCAGTACTTC. Translated: CASNGHCGGGTQYF.

This chain connects TRBV7-3 to TRBJ2-1; TRBD2 matches at 9 bases. The CDR3 is 16 amino acids. With V trimmed by 5 bases and J by 7 bases, 12 bases remained unmatched. The V gene's germline CDR1 is SGHTA and CDR2 FQGTGA. The chain's CDR3 is CASSPRPSGTRNEQFF. In nucleotides, the CDR3 is TGTGCCAGCAGCCCGCGGCCTAGCGGGACGAGGAATGAGCAGTTCTTC. The variable domain in full, completed from reference TRBV7-3 and TRBJ2-1, reads GAGVSQTPSNKVTEKGKYVELRCDPISGHTALYWYRQSLGQGPEFLIYFQGTGAADDSGLPNDRFFAVRPEGSVSTLKIQRTERGDSAVYLCASSPRPSGTRNEQFFGPGTRLTVL.

The chain recombines TRBV20-1 with TRBJ2-1; the D gene is possibly TRBD2 (6 bases). Germline V gene lookup returns CDR1 DFQATT and CDR2 SNEGSKA (reference sequence). Trimming cost V 5 bases and J 3 bases, with 11 bases left between them. This CDR3 spans 13 amino acids. CDR3: CSADDGGYNEQFF. CDR3 bases: TGCAGTGCTGACGACGGGGGCTACAATGAGCAGTTCTTC.

Of note for this clonotype: One end of the junction is discordant with germline, which a read error may explain. The chain combines TRBV2 with TRBJ2-4, with D possibly being TRBD1 or TRBD2 (5 bases each). CDR3 length equals 11 residues. The germline V gene has CDR1 SNHLY and CDR2 FYNNEI. The CDR3 protein is CASSVKGDPSF. Here the CDR3 DNA reads TGTGCCAGCAGTGTAAAAGGGGACCCATCTTTC.

This sequence joins TRBV6-2 or TRBV6-3 and TRBJ1-5; 7 bases match TRBD1. The CDR3 loop spans 14 amino acids. Germline loops: CDR1 MNHEY, CDR2 SVGEGT. Trimming cost V 8 bases and J 2 bases; bases outside gene matches: 6. In nucleotides, the CDR3 is TGTGCCAGCCAGGGGGATTACGGCAATCAGCCCCAGCATTTT. Translation gives CASQGDYGNQPQHF.

This clonotype was detected only a few times. The V call is TRBV5-1, the J call TRBJ2-7; D assignment may be TRBD1 or TRBD2 (5 bases each). Germline CDR1 is SGHRS and CDR2 is YFSETQ. Trimming left V 4 bases short and J 7 bases short, with 21 bases between. The CDR3 is 15 residues long. The CDR3 bases are TGCGCCAGCAGCCCCGGGACGTCGAACCTACGTGAGCAGTACTTC. Its protein is CASSPGTSNLREQYF.

In nucleotides, the CDR3 is TGTGCCAGCAGCACCAGTTGGACAGGGGTTGGAAACACCATATATTTT. Its translation is CASSTSWTGVGNTIYF. The V gene is TRBV5-6, the J gene TRBJ1-3; 9 bases are a match to TRBD1. The germline V gene encodes CDR1 SGHDT and CDR2 YYEEEE. Unmatched junction bases numbered 8, after V lost 4 bases and J lost 3 bases. The CDR3 spans 16 residues.

The chain employs TRBV6-5 and TRBJ1-5; D might be TRBD1 (5 bases). Germline CDR1 MNHEY, CDR2 SVGAGI. The V end lost 0 bases, the J end lost 5 bases, and 11 bases lay between the germline ends. This CDR3 comprises 15 residues. The CDR3 here is CASSYSPGTHQPQHF. The CDR3 coding sequence is TGTGCCAGCAGTTACTCTCCGGGGACCCATCAGCCCCAGCATTTT.

The chain links TRBV5-5 to TRBJ2-1; 8 bases are a match to TRBD1. There are 13 residues in the CDR3. J gave up 8 bases and V 9 bases, and 10 bases lay outside the gene matches. Germline V gene data show CDR1 as SGHKS and CDR2 as YYEKEE (reference sequence). CDR3 nucleotides: TGTGCCATCTCGGACAGGGATGGCGATGAGCAGTTCTTC. Translating gives CAISDRDGDEQFF.

The chain carries TRBV20-1 and TRBJ2-3; TRBD2 matches at 9 bases. Germline V CDR1 and CDR2: DFQATT, SNEGSKA (reference sequence). Trimming cost V 0 bases and J 4 bases; bases outside gene matches: 11. This CDR3 is built from 17 residues. The CDR3 bases are TGCAGTGCTAGAGATCCGCTAAGGCGGGAGGGACCAGATACGCAGTATTTT. As protein: CSARDPLRREGPDTQYF.

V usage is TRBV29-1 and J usage is TRBJ2-1; 16 bases map to TRBD2. The CDR3 spans 16 residues. Per germline, CDR1 SQVTM and CDR2 ANQGSEA. The J segment lost 9 bases and the V segment lost 4 bases, leaving 9 bases of the junction unmatched. CDR3 nucleotides: TGCAGCGTTGCCCCGGGACTAGCGGGAGGGTCGTCTGAGCAGTTCTTC. This gives the protein CSVAPGLAGGSSEQFF.